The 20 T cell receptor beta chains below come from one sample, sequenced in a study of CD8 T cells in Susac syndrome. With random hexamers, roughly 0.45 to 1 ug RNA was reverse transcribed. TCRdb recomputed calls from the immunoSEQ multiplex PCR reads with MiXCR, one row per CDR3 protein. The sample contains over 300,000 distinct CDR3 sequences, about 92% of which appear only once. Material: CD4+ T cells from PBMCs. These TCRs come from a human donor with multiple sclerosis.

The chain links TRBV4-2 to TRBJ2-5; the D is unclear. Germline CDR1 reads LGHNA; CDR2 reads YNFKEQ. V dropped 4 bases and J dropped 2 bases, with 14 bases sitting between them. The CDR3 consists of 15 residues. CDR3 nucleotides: TGTGCCAGCAGCCGACGGATGGGCCCACAAGAGACCCAGTACTTC. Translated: CASSRRMGPQETQYF.

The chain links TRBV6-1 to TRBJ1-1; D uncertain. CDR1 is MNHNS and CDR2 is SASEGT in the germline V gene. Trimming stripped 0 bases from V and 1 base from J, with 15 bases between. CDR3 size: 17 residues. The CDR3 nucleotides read TGTGCCAGCAGTGAAGCGCTGGCGGTAAGGACGAACACTGAAGCTTTCTTT. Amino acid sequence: CASSEALAVRTNTEAFF.

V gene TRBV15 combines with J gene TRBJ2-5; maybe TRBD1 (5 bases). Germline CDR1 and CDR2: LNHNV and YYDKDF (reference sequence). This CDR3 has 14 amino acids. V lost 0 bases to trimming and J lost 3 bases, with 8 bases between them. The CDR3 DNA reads TGTGCCACCAGCAGAGACAGGGCAGAAGAGACCCAGTACTTC. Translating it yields CATSRDRAEETQYF.

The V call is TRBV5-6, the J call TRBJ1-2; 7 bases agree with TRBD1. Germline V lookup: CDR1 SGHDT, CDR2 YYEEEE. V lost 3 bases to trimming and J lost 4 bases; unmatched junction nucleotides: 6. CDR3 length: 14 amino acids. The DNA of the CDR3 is TGTGCCAGCAGCTCGGGACAGCTATTCTATGGCTACACCTTC. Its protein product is CASSSGQLFYGYTF.

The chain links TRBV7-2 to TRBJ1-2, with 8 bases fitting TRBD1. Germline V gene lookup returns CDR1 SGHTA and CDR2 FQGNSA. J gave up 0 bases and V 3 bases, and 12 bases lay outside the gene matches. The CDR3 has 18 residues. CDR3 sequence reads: CASSLDRVKYTSNYGYTF. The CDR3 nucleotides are TGTGCCAGCAGCTTGGACAGGGTTAAATATACTTCTAACTATGGCTACACCTTC.

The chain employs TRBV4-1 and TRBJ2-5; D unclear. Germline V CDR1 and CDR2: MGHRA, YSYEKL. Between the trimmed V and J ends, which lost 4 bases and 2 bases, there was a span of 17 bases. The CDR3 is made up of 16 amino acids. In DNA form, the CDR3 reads TGCGCCAGCAGCCCGGGCACCGGAAACGAGCAAGAGACCCAGTACTTC. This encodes CASSPGTGNEQETQYF.

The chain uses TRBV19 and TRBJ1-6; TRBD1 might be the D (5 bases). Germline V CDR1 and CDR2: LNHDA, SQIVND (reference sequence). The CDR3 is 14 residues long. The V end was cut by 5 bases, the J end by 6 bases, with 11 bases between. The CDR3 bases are TGTGCCAGTAGTGAAGGACACCCTAATTCACCCCTCCACTTT. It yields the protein CASSEGHPNSPLHF.

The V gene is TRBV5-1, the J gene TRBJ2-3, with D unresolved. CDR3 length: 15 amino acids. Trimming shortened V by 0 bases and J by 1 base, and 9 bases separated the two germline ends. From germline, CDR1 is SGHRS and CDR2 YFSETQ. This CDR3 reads CASSLAGSRTDTQYF. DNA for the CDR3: TGCGCCAGCAGCTTGGCTGGATCCCGCACAGATACGCAGTATTTT.

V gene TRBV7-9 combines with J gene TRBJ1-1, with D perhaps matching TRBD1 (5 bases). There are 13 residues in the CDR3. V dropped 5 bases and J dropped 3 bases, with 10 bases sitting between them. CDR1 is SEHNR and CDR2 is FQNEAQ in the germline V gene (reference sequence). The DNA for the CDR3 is TGTGCCAGCAGCGCCGGAGGGGACACTGAAGCTTTCTTT. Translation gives CASSAGGDTEAFF.

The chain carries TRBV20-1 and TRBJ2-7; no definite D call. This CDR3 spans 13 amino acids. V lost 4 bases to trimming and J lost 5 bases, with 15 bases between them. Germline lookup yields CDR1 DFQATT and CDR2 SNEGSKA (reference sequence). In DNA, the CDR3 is TGCAGTGCTAACCAACGCCGCCCCAACGAGCAGTACTTC. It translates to CSANQRRPNEQYF.

Here the CDR3 reads CASSLGQAHEQFF. The CDR3 DNA reads TGTGCCAGCAGCTTAGGACAGGCTCACGAGCAGTTCTTC. The genes are TRBV11-2 and TRBJ2-1; D may be TRBD1 (6 bases). V was pared by 1 base and J by 10 bases, with 11 bases between. This CDR3 has 13 residues. From germline, CDR1 is SGHAT and CDR2 FQNNGV. Together with reference TRBV11-2 and TRBJ2-1, the CDR3 gives the full variable domain: EAGVAQSPRYKIIEKRQSVAFWCNPISGHATLYWYQQILGQGPKLLIQFQNNGVVDDSQLPKDRFSAERLKGVDSTLKIQPAKLEDSAVYLCASSLGQAHEQFFGPGTRLTVL.

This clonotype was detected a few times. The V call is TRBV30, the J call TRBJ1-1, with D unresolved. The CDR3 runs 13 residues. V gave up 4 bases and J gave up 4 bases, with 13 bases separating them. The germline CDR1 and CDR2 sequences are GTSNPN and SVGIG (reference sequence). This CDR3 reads CAWNRVWGTEAFF. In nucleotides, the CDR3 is TGTGCCTGGAATAGGGTATGGGGCACTGAAGCTTTCTTT.

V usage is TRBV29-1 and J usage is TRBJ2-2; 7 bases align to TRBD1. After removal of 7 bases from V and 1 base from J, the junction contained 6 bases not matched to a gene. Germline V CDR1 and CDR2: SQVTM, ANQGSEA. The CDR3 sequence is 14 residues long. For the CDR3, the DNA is TGCAGCGCATGCCGGACAGGGAACACCGGGGAGCTGTTTTTT. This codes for CSACRTGNTGELFF.

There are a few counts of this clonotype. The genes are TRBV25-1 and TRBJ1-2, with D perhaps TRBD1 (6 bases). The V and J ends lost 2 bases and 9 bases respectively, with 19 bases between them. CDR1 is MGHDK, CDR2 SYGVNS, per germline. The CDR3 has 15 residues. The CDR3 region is CASSELTGDLRSYTF. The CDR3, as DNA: TGTGCCAGCAGTGAACTGACAGGAGACCTCCGGAGCTACACCTTC.

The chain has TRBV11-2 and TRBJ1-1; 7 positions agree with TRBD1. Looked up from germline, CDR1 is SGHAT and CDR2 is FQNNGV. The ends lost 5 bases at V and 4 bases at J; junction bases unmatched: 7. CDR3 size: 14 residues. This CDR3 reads CASSRGGTVTEAFF. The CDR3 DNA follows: TGTGCCAGCAGCCGGGGAGGGACAGTCACTGAAGCTTTCTTT.

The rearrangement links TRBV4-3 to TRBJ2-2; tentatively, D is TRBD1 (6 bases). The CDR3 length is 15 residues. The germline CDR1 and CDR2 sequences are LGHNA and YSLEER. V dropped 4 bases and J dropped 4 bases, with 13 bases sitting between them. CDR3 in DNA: TGCGCCAGCAGCCTGCTTGGGGGCCGCACCGGGGAGCTGTTTTTT. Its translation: CASSLLGGRTGELFF.

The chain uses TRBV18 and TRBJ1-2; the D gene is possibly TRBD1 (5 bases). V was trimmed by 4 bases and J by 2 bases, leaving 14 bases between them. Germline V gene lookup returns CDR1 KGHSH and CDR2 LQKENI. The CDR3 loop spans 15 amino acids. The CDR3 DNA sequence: TGTGCCAGCTCACTCCCGGGACGGCAAAACTATGGCTACACCTTC. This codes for CASSLPGRQNYGYTF.

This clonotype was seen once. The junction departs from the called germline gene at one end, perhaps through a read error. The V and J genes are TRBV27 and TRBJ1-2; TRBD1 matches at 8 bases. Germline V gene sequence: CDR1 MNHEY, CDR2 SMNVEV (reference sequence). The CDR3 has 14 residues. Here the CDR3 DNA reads TGTGCCAGCAGAATGGACAGGGCTAATTATGGCTACACCTTC. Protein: CASRMDRANYGYTF.

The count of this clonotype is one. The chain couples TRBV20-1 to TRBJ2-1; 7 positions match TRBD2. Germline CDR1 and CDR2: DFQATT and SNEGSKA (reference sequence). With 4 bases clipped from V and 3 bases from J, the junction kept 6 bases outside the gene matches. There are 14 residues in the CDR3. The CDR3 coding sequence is TGCAGTGCTACCCTTCTAGCGGTCTACAATGAGCAGTTCTTC. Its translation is CSATLLAVYNEQFF.

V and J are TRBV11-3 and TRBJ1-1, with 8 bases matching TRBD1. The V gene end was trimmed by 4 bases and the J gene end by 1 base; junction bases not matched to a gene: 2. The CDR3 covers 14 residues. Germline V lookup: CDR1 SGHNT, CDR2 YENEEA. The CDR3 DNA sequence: TGTGCCAGCAGCTACGGACAGGGGAACACTGAAGCTTTCTTT. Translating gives CASSYGQGNTEAFF.